This passage covers 30 T cell receptor beta chains from one sample sequenced in a study of T cell responses to AZD1222 COVID-19 vaccine. The data were produced by immunoSEQ multiplex PCR, yet TCRdb's version contains in-frame clones alone and is incomplete. The sample records some 150,000 clones, about 91% being singletons. Sequences were derived from peripheral blood, sampled on day 0 of MenACWY control vaccination. The receptors originated from an adult in good health.

This clone was detected only once. The V and J genes are TRBV27 and TRBJ2-7; 8 nucleotides agree with TRBD1. From germline, CDR1 is MNHEY and CDR2 SMNVEV (reference sequence). Unmatched junction bases numbered 8, after V lost 8 bases and J lost 2 bases. This CDR3 region has 14 residues. This CDR3 reads CASGSTGETYEQYF. DNA of the CDR3: TGTGCCAGCGGATCGACAGGGGAGACCTACGAGCAGTACTTC.

The chain recombines TRBV28 with TRBJ1-2; 10 positions agree with TRBD1. Per germline, CDR1 MDHEN and CDR2 SYDVKM. V lost 5 bases, J lost 7 bases, and 4 bases stayed unmatched. The CDR3 runs to 13 residues. The CDR3 reads CASSKGQGRGYTF. Written as DNA, the CDR3 is TGTGCCAGCAGTAAGGGACAGGGGCGTGGCTACACCTTC.

The chain links TRBV7-3 to TRBJ2-1, with 10 bases fitting TRBD1. The V and J ends lost 5 bases and 5 bases, in that order; junction bases with no gene match: 3. Germline V lookup: CDR1 SGHTA, CDR2 FQGTGA. CDR3 length: 14 residues. The CDR3 region is CASSRDRGNNEQFF. CDR3 DNA sequence: TGTGCCAGCAGCCGGGACAGGGGCAACAATGAGCAGTTCTTC.

V usage is TRBV5-6 and J usage is TRBJ1-3; D gene unclear. Germline CDR1 SGHDT, CDR2 YYEEEE. The CDR3 contains 15 residues. The germline V and J ends were trimmed by 1 base and 0 bases, with 8 bases remaining between them. CDR3 DNA sequence: TGTGCCAGCAGCTTGAATGAGGTCTCTGGAAACACCATATATTTT. It yields the protein CASSLNEVSGNTIYF.

This clone has just a few counts. V gene TRBV12-3 or TRBV12-4 combines with J gene TRBJ1-2; D remains ambiguous. Trimming removed 1 base from V and 9 bases from J, with 9 bases in between. The CDR3 totals 12 residues. The CDR3 sequence: CASSLGRSSYTF. The DNA of the CDR3 is TGTGCCAGCAGTTTAGGCAGGTCGAGCTACACCTTC.

This clone was observed a handful of times. The chain uses TRBV25-1 and TRBJ1-1; tentative D call: TRBD1 (6 bases). There are 13 residues in the CDR3. Trimming removed 6 bases at V and 5 bases at J, with 13 bases between. Germline V gene data show CDR1 as MGHDK and CDR2 as SYGVNS. CDR3 amino acids: CASSRGGYTEAFF. The CDR3 nucleotides read TGTGCCAGCAGCCGGGGGGGCTATACTGAAGCTTTCTTT.

V usage is TRBV28 and J usage is TRBJ2-5; 8 bases agree with TRBD1. The germline V gene has CDR1 MDHEN and CDR2 SYDVKM. Trimming at V came to 4 bases and at J to 4 bases, leaving 2 bases not matched to a gene. CDR3 length equals 13 residues. In nucleotides, the CDR3 is TGTGCCAGCAGTTCCGGACAGGGAGAGACCCAGTACTTC. The encoded protein is CASSSGQGETQYF.

CDR3 amino acids: CASSSRMKETQYF. The CDR3 nucleotides read TGCGCCAGCAGCTCTAGGATGAAGGAGACCCAGTACTTC. The V and J genes are TRBV5-1 and TRBJ2-5, with D unclear. V was cut by 3 bases and J by 5 bases, with 11 bases left in between. The CDR3 consists of 13 residues. Germline lookup yields CDR1 SGHRS and CDR2 YFSETQ. The variable domain in full, with the rest retrieved from reference TRBV5-1 and TRBJ2-5, is KAGVTQTPRYLIKTRGQQVTLSCSPISGHRSVSWYQQTPGQGLQFLFEYFSETQRNKGNFPGRFSGRQFSNSRSEMNVSTLELGDSALYLCASSSRMKETQYFGPGTRLLVL.

The V call is TRBV7-3, the J call TRBJ1-1, with D possibly TRBD1 on 6 matching bases. CDR1 and CDR2 from the germline V gene are SGHTA and FQGTGA. CDR3 length equals 13 residues. Trimming left V 5 bases short and J 4 bases short, with 11 bases between. CDR3 loop: CASSPGHVTEAFF. The DNA for the CDR3 is TGTGCCAGCAGCCCGGGACACGTCACTGAAGCTTTCTTT.

The J gene is TRBJ2-7, the V gene TRBV21-1; the table's D call, TRBD2, has no DNA check behind it. TRBV21-1 is deemed a pseudogene. The CDR3 contains 17 residues. The CDR3 bases are TGTGCCAGCAGCAACTCGATCGGCCTACGGAGATCGGGGGAGCAGTACTTC. Its protein product is CASSNSIGLRRSGEQYF.

The chain employs TRBV5-6 and TRBJ2-1, with a possible D match to TRBD1 (6 bases). CDR1 is SGHDT and CDR2 is YYEEEE in the germline V gene. The CDR3 contains 15 residues. V lost 2 bases and J 9 bases, leaving 18 bases between the germline ends. The CDR3 nucleotides are TGTGCCAGCAGCTTATCGCAGGGCCAAGGGGGTGAGCAGTTCTTC. The encoded protein is CASSLSQGQGGEQFF.

This clone was observed a single time. The chain has TRBV2 and TRBJ2-1; D remains ambiguous. The CDR3 is 14 amino acids. V was shortened by 8 bases and J by 0 bases, with 11 bases between the two germline ends. CDR1 is SNHLY, CDR2 FYNNEI, per germline. For the CDR3, the DNA is TGTGCCAGCGCAGCGTCCGCCTCCTACAATGAGCAGTTCTTC. As protein: CASAASASYNEQFF.

The V gene is TRBV25-1, the J gene TRBJ2-6, with D unresolved. V lost 3 bases and J lost 0, with 6 bases in between. The CDR3 contains 15 residues. Germline values: CDR1 MGHDK, CDR2 SYGVNS. The CDR3 DNA reads as TGTGCCAGCAGTGACTGGATCTCTGGGGCCAACGTCCTGACTTTC. Amino acids: CASSDWISGANVLTF.

The chain links TRBV12-5 to TRBJ2-2; TRBD1 might be the D (5 bases). Germline loops: CDR1 LGHNT, CDR2 FRNRAP. V dropped 1 base and J dropped 3 bases, with 12 bases sitting between them. This CDR3 has 16 amino acids. For the CDR3, the DNA is TGTGCTAGTGGTTTGGGTCTGGGGCGGTACACCGGGGAGCTGTTTTTT. It yields the protein CASGLGLGRYTGELFF.

This chain links TRBV28 with TRBJ1-4; D gene unclear. The CDR3 has 13 amino acids. The V gene lost 6 bases and the J gene lost 8 bases, with 13 bases spanning the gap. CDR1 and CDR2 (germline): MDHEN, SYDVKM. The CDR3 nucleotides are TGTGCCAGCAGCAGCGGGCACCGCGAAAAACTGTTTTTT. It yields the protein CASSSGHREKLFF.

This clone was observed a single time. The V call is TRBV10-1, the J call TRBJ1-5; 8 bases fit TRBD1. Germline CDR1 and CDR2: WNHNN and SYGVQD (reference sequence). Trimming at V came to 5 bases and at J to 2 bases, leaving 11 bases not matched to a gene. This CDR3 is 17 amino acids long. The CDR3 DNA reads TGCGCCAGCAGTAGACAGGGGATGAGTTTGCGCAATCAGCCCCAGCATTTT. Translated, it gives CASSRQGMSLRNQPQHF.

This clone appeared a few times. The genes are TRBV5-5 and TRBJ1-4; 7 positions match TRBD1. The germline gives CDR1 SGHKS, CDR2 YYEKEE (reference sequence). The CDR3 loop spans 15 amino acids. The V and J ends lost 1 base and 4 bases, in that order; junction bases with no gene match: 4. CDR3 sequence: CASSLSPGGNEKLFF. CDR3 nucleotide sequence: TGTGCCAGCAGCTTGAGTCCAGGGGGTAATGAAAAACTGTTTTTT.

The table lists this clone with a count of one. V and J are TRBV3-1 (or the pseudogene TRBV3-2) and TRBJ1-1; 9 bases fit TRBD1. There are 15 residues in the CDR3. Looked up from germline, CDR1 is LGHDT and CDR2 is YNNKEL (reference sequence). V was clipped by 5 bases and J by 5 bases; unmatched bases: 9. The CDR3, as DNA: TGTGCCAGCAGCGCCCCGGGACAGGGAAGGACTGAAGCTTTCTTT. The encoded protein is CASSAPGQGRTEAFF.

J is TRBJ1-6 and V is TRBV7-9, with 7 bases matching TRBD1. Unmatched junction bases numbered 8, after V lost 5 bases and J lost 7 bases. Germline CDR1 reads SEHNR; CDR2 reads FQNEAQ (reference sequence). CDR3 length: 15 residues. As DNA, the CDR3 is TGTGCCAGCAGCACCCAGACAGGGAGGAATTCACCCCTCCACTTT. Translating it yields CASSTQTGRNSPLHF.

V gene TRBV30 combines with J gene TRBJ2-2; 8 nucleotides match TRBD1. The CDR3 sequence is 14 residues long. V lost 4 bases and J lost 4; bases outside the gene matches: 5. Germline lookup yields CDR1 GTSNPN and CDR2 SVGIG (reference sequence). CDR3 in DNA: TGTGCCTGGAAGAACAGGGGGATCACCGGGGAGCTGTTTTTT. This translates into CAWKNRGITGELFF.

This clone was counted a single time. V gene TRBV7-9 combines with J gene TRBJ2-1, with 7 bases identical to TRBD2. Unmatched junction bases numbered 9, after V lost 1 base and J lost 12 bases. This CDR3 is 14 amino acids long. Looked up from germline, CDR1 is SEHNR and CDR2 is FQNEAQ (reference sequence). CDR3 nucleotide sequence: TGTGCCAGCAGCTTAGTTGGGGAGGGAGGGAGGCAGTTCTTC. Protein sequence: CASSLVGEGGRQFF. The complete variable domain, with remaining parts taken from reference TRBV7-9 and TRBJ2-1, reads DTGVSQNPRHKITKRGQNVTFRCDPISEHNRLYWYRQTLGQGPEFLTYFQNEAQLEKSRLLSDRFSAERPKGSFSTLEIQRTEQGDSAMYLCASSLVGEGGRQFFGPGTRLTVL.

The rearrangement links TRBV3-1 (or the pseudogene TRBV3-2) to TRBJ2-3; D perhaps matches TRBD2 (7 bases). In germline, CDR1 is LGHDT, CDR2 YNNKEL (reference sequence). Trimming removed 1 base from V and 3 bases from J, with 20 bases in between. The CDR3 sequence is 18 residues long. The CDR3 DNA reads as TGTGCCAGCAGCCAAGCCCTCCTAGGGGGGGGCAAGACAGATACGCAGTATTTT. It specifies CASSQALLGGGKTDTQYF.

The rearrangement joins TRBV6-2 or TRBV6-3 to TRBJ2-1, with TRBD2 as a possible D gene (6 bases). V lost 2 bases to trimming and J lost 2 bases, with 7 bases between them. This CDR3 contains 14 residues. Germline values: CDR1 MNHEY, CDR2 SVGEGT. The CDR3 sequence: CASSYGGAYNEQFF. For the CDR3, the DNA is TGTGCCAGCAGTTACGGCGGGGCCTACAATGAGCAGTTCTTC.

This clone was seen a single time. This sequence joins TRBV7-6 and TRBJ2-7; D is uncertain. The V end lost 0 bases, the J end lost 2 bases, and 11 bases lay between the germline ends. CDR3 length equals 15 residues. Germline CDR1 SGHVS, CDR2 FNYEAQ. The CDR3, as DNA: TGTGCCAGCAGCTTAGCCGGGTTGGGCCCCTACGAGCAGTACTTC. Amino acids: CASSLAGLGPYEQYF.

The rearrangement uses TRBV5-1 and TRBJ2-2; D may be TRBD1 or TRBD2 (7 bases each). This CDR3 region has 16 residues. Trimming cost V 4 bases and J 3 bases, with 16 bases left between them. CDR1 SGHRS and CDR2 YFSETQ come from the germline V gene. CDR3 protein: CASSPRAGGDTGELFF. CDR3 nucleotides: TGCGCCAGCAGCCCCAGGGCAGGGGGGGACACCGGGGAGCTGTTTTTT.

This clone appeared a single time. The chain employs TRBV15 and TRBJ1-2; 12 nucleotides align to TRBD1. The length of the CDR3 is 17 residues. Unmatched junction bases numbered 13, after V lost 5 bases and J lost 6 bases. Germline V gives CDR1 LNHNV, CDR2 YYDKDF (reference sequence). CDR3 bases: TGTGCCACCAGCTCCCTGGGGGGGACAGGGGGCGCAAATGGCTACACCTTC. This encodes CATSSLGGTGGANGYTF.

This clone was observed once. The chain is built from TRBV5-1 and TRBJ2-3, with TRBD2 matching 7 bases. The CDR3 has 15 amino acids. Germline loops: CDR1 SGHRS, CDR2 YFSETQ. V lost 4 bases and J lost 1; bases outside the gene matches: 6. The CDR3, as DNA: TGCGCCAGCAGCCCTCAGGCGGGAGGCACAGATACGCAGTATTTT. Its protein product is CASSPQAGGTDTQYF. Full variable domain (remainder filled in from reference TRBV5-1 and TRBJ2-3): KAGVTQTPRYLIKTRGQQVTLSCSPISGHRSVSWYQQTPGQGLQFLFEYFSETQRNKGNFPGRFSGRQFSNSRSEMNVSTLELGDSALYLCASSPQAGGTDTQYFGPGTRLTVL.

CDR3 sequence: CSASYRANTGELFF. The CDR3 DNA sequence: TGCAGTGCTAGTTACCGGGCGAACACCGGGGAGCTGTTTTTT. The chain joins TRBV20-1 to TRBJ2-2; D gene ambiguous. Germline assignment: CDR1 DFQATT and CDR2 SNEGSKA (reference sequence). The CDR3 extends over 14 amino acids. V was cut by 3 bases and J by 0 bases, with 8 bases left in between.

V gene TRBV2 combines with J gene TRBJ2-4; no clear D. V shed 2 bases and J shed 2 bases, with 10 bases lying between them. Per the germline V gene, CDR1 is SNHLY and CDR2 is FYNNEI. The CDR3 extends over 15 amino acids. The CDR3 here is CASSEIKGTKNIQYF. The CDR3 DNA is TGTGCCAGCAGTGAAATTAAAGGGACCAAAAACATTCAGTACTTC.

The chain couples TRBV27 to TRBJ1-4; 8 bases are a match to TRBD1. The CDR3 runs to 16 residues. CDR1 and CDR2 from the germline V gene are MNHEY and SMNVEV (reference sequence). The J segment lost 5 bases and the V segment lost 3 bases, leaving 8 bases of the junction unmatched. The CDR3 loop is CASSFLTGDVNEKLFF. CDR3 nucleotide sequence: TGTGCCAGCAGTTTCTTGACAGGGGATGTAAATGAAAAACTGTTTTTT.